Following are 28 T cell receptor beta chains from one sample sequenced in a study of cytomegalovirus exposure and HLA in healthy donors. Data came from immunoSEQ multiplex PCR; TCRdb stores just in-frame clones and leaves some out. The sample shows nearly 110,000 clones, roughly nine tenths of them seen only once. The sample comprised PBMCs. All receptors derive from a woman aged 18-29 years in good health and CMV-seropositive.

V and J are TRBV4-1 and TRBJ1-1, with TRBD1 identical over 7 bases. The CDR3 has 16 amino acids. The junction had 13 bases not matched to a gene; V was cut back by 2 bases and J by 7 bases. Germline-derived CDR1 and CDR2 are MGHRA and YSYEKL. The CDR3: CASSQPRQGTPLEAFF. CDR3 DNA sequence: TGCGCCAGCAGCCAACCCAGACAGGGAACCCCTCTTGAAGCTTTCTTT.

The rearrangement links TRBV25-1 to TRBJ2-1, with D perhaps TRBD1 (5 bases). Trimming removed 2 bases at V and 4 bases at J, with 6 bases between. This CDR3 is 13 amino acids long. The V gene's germline CDR1 is MGHDK and CDR2 SYGVNS. CDR3 region: CASSEPGYNEQFF. The CDR3 nucleotides are TGTGCCAGCAGTGAACCAGGGTACAATGAGCAGTTCTTC.

The J gene is TRBJ2-7, the V gene TRBV2, with TRBD1 identical over 10 bases. V shed 3 bases and J 5 bases; nucleotides not matched to a gene: 7. The CDR3 length is 15 residues. Germline V CDR1 and CDR2: SNHLY, FYNNEI. The CDR3 coding sequence is TGTGCCAGCAGTGATGTAGGGACAGGGGACGACGAGCAGTACTTC. Protein sequence: CASSDVGTGDDEQYF.

The rearrangement joins TRBV6-6 to TRBJ2-1; 11 positions agree with TRBD2. After removal of 6 bases from V and 7 bases from J, the junction contained 8 bases not matched to a gene. This CDR3 has 15 residues. Looked up from germline, CDR1 is MNHNY and CDR2 is SVGAGI (reference sequence). As DNA, the CDR3 is TGTGCCAGCAGCTTTAGCGGGGGGGGGCTTAATGAGCAGTTCTTC. It translates to CASSFSGGGLNEQFF.

This chain connects TRBV4-2 to TRBJ2-4; 8 positions match TRBD2. This CDR3 has 19 residues. The germline V gene encodes CDR1 LGHNA and CDR2 YNFKEQ. The J segment lost 0 bases and the V segment lost 1 base, leaving 11 bases of the junction unmatched. The chain's CDR3 is CASSQVPGAGAIAKNIQYF. The CDR3 DNA reads as TGTGCCAGCAGCCAAGTCCCGGGAGCGGGGGCCATAGCCAAAAACATTCAGTACTTC.

The chain links TRBV18 to TRBJ2-7, with 8 bases fitting TRBD2. V shed 3 bases and J 1 base; nucleotides not matched to a gene: 11. The CDR3 is 17 amino acids. Germline values: CDR1 KGHSH, CDR2 LQKENI. The CDR3 DNA follows: TGTGCCAGCTCACCTACCGGGAGGGCTAGCGGGTCCTACGAGCAGTACTTC. It specifies CASSPTGRASGSYEQYF.

The CDR3 coding sequence is TGTGCCAGTAGTTTGAACGGGAACACCGGGGAGCTGTTTTTT. It codes for CASSLNGNTGELFF. V gene TRBV19 combines with J gene TRBJ2-2; D remains ambiguous. Germline V CDR1 and CDR2: LNHDA, SQIVND (reference sequence). Trimming shortened V by 5 bases and J by 1 base, and 8 bases separated the two germline ends. The CDR3 spans 14 residues. Using reference TRBV19 and TRBJ2-2 for the parts outside the CDR3, the full variable domain is DGGITQSPKYLFRKEGQNVTLSCEQNLNHDAMYWYRQDPGQGLRLIYYSQIVNDFQKGDIAEGYSVSREKKESFPLTVTSAQKNPTAFYLCASSLNGNTGELFFGEGSRLTVL.

The sample holds one count of this clone. The chain uses TRBV11-2 and TRBJ2-7; TRBD2 might be the D (6 bases). The length of the CDR3 is 14 residues. Germline lookup yields CDR1 SGHAT and CDR2 FQNNGV. Trimming cost V 3 bases and J 3 bases, with 12 bases left between them. CDR3 DNA: TGTGCCAGCAGCTTCGACACTAGCTTCTACGAGCAGTACTTC. This codes for CASSFDTSFYEQYF.

The CDR3 nucleotides are TGTGCCAGCAGACTCCGACAGGGCGGTAATGAAAAACTGTTTTTT. It specifies CASRLRQGGNEKLFF. The V gene is TRBV2, the J gene TRBJ1-4; 7 bases align to TRBD1. Germline V gives CDR1 SNHLY, CDR2 FYNNEI. Unmatched junction bases numbered 8, after V lost 6 bases and J lost 4 bases. The CDR3 length is 15 residues.

The V call is TRBV2, the J call TRBJ2-5, with a possible D match to TRBD1 (5 bases). The germline CDR1 and CDR2 sequences are SNHLY and FYNNEI. The CDR3 has 11 residues. V was clipped by 8 bases and J by 1 base, with 5 bases between them. The CDR3 protein is CASGAQETQYF. The CDR3, as DNA: TGTGCCAGCGGGGCCCAAGAGACCCAGTACTTC.

This sequence joins TRBV5-6 and TRBJ1-2; 7 bases align to TRBD1. V was pared by 4 bases and J by 1 base, with 7 bases of the junction left unmatched. Germline V gene sequence: CDR1 SGHDT, CDR2 YYEEEE. The CDR3 loop spans 15 amino acids. The CDR3 region has the DNA TGTGCCAGCAGCACCGACAGGGTGGTTAACTATGGCTACACCTTC. Its translation: CASSTDRVVNYGYTF.

Note on this clone: The conserved phenylalanine or tryptophan is not found at the CDR3 terminus, so this likely reflects a read error. It is unclear where the CDR3 begins or ends on the DNA, so no DNA is shown, and the CDR3 is as TCRdb lists it. V gene TRBV7-2 combines with J gene TRBJ2-3; the DNA was not compared with TRBD2, the D call given in the table. Looked up from germline, CDR1 is SGHTA and CDR2 is FQGNSA. The CDR3 totals 13 residues, both ends included. The CDR3: CASSMTSGGAIYV.

The chain links TRBV18 to TRBJ2-5, with 10 bases that match TRBD1. Germline CDR1 reads KGHSH; CDR2 reads LQKENI. V shed 5 bases and J 0 bases; nucleotides not matched to a gene: 9. This CDR3 comprises 17 residues. DNA of the CDR3: TGTGCCAGCTCATCTTCTGACAGGGGGCCGTACCAAGAGACCCAGTACTTC. This gives the protein CASSSSDRGPYQETQYF. Looking up the rest from reference TRBV18 and TRBJ2-5 gives the full variable domain: NAGVMQNPRHLVRRRGQEARLRCSPMKGHSHVYWYRQLPEEGLKFMVYLQKENIIDESGMPKERFSAEFPKEGPSILRIQQVVRGDSAAYFCASSSSDRGPYQETQYFGPGTRLLVL.

J is TRBJ2-7 and V is TRBV18; 10 nucleotides match TRBD1. The CDR3 is made up of 13 amino acids. The V gene end was trimmed by 7 bases and the J gene end by 4 bases; junction bases not matched to a gene: 4. Germline lookup yields CDR1 KGHSH and CDR2 LQKENI. The CDR3, as DNA: TGTGCCAGCTTCGCGGGACAGGGGTACGAGCAGTACTTC. It codes for CASFAGQGYEQYF. Using reference TRBV18 and TRBJ2-7 for the parts outside the CDR3, the full variable domain is NAGVMQNPRHLVRRRGQEARLRCSPMKGHSHVYWYRQLPEEGLKFMVYLQKENIIDESGMPKERFSAEFPKEGPSILRIQQVVRGDSAAYFCASFAGQGYEQYFGPGTRLTVT.

The chain carries TRBV4-1 and TRBJ1-2; D is perhaps TRBD1 (5 bases). Trimming removed 0 bases from V and 2 bases from J, with 16 bases in between. CDR3 size: 17 residues. CDR1 is MGHRA and CDR2 is YSYEKL in the germline V gene. The CDR3 DNA reads as TGCGCCAGCAGCCAAGATAGGACGTGGGGGGTCAACTATGGCTACACCTTC. It specifies CASSQDRTWGVNYGYTF.

The chain is built from TRBV27 and TRBJ2-5, with 10 bases matching TRBD2. V was clipped by 4 bases and J by 4 bases; unmatched bases: 6. The CDR3 has 15 amino acids. The germline V gene has CDR1 MNHEY and CDR2 SMNVEV (reference sequence). The CDR3 here is CASSWASGGRETQYF. The CDR3 bases are TGTGCCAGCAGTTGGGCTAGCGGGGGCAGAGAGACCCAGTACTTC.

The table lists this clone with many counts. This chain uses TRBV4-3 with TRBJ1-6, with TRBD1 matching 11 bases. With 0 bases clipped from V and 9 bases from J, the junction kept 4 bases outside the gene matches. Germline V gene lookup returns CDR1 LGHNA and CDR2 YSLEER. The CDR3 totals 16 residues. The CDR3 is CASSQEKGTGGSPLHF. CDR3 DNA: TGCGCCAGCAGCCAAGAAAAAGGGACAGGGGGTTCACCCCTCCACTTT.

The chain combines TRBV2 with TRBJ2-7, with D tentatively TRBD2 (5 bases). Per the germline V gene, CDR1 is SNHLY and CDR2 is FYNNEI. Trimming left V 5 bases short and J 4 bases short, with 12 bases between. The CDR3 is made up of 13 amino acids. CDR3 sequence (DNA): TGTGCCAGCAGTATCGGACGGACTTACGAGCAGTACTTC. Amino acids: CASSIGRTYEQYF. The full variable domain, completed using reference TRBV2 and TRBJ2-7, is EPEVTQTPSHQVTQMGQEVILRCVPISNHLYFYWYRQILGQKVEFLVSFYNNEISEKSEIFDDQFSVERPDGSNFTLKIRSTKLEDSAMYFCASSIGRTYEQYFGPGTRLTVT.

CDR3 coding DNA: TGTGCCAGCAGTTTAACAAAAGCGGGGGGCCGGGAGACCCAGTACTTC. Residues: CASSLTKAGGRETQYF. The chain links TRBV6-6 to TRBJ2-5; TRBD2 matches at 9 bases. CDR1 and CDR2 (germline): MNHNY, SVGAGI (reference sequence). The J segment lost 5 bases and the V segment lost 4 bases, leaving 11 bases of the junction unmatched. CDR3 size: 16 residues.

V is TRBV7-2 and J is TRBJ1-1; D may be TRBD1 (6 bases). Trimming took off 5 bases at V and 1 base at J, with 11 bases between the two ends. Germline CDR1 reads SGHTA; CDR2 reads FQGNSA. The CDR3 covers 14 residues. The CDR3 spells CASSQGHSNTEAFF. As DNA, the CDR3 is TGTGCCAGCAGCCAGGGACATTCGAACACTGAAGCTTTCTTT.

This clone has only a few counts. The chain couples TRBV7-2 to TRBJ1-2; 9 nucleotides align to TRBD1. Germline CDR1 reads SGHTA; CDR2 reads FQGNSA. The CDR3 totals 13 residues. V shed 5 bases and J 6 bases; nucleotides not matched to a gene: 4. The CDR3 DNA reads TGTGCCAGCAGCCCACGGACAGGGGATGGCTACACCTTC. Translation: CASSPRTGDGYTF.

The CDR3 region is CASSLAPRTGRRGYTF. The DNA of the CDR3 is TGTGCCAGCAGCTTAGCGCCCCGGACAGGGCGAAGAGGCTACACCTTC. The rearrangement joins TRBV7-2 to TRBJ1-2; 8 bases match TRBD1. Trimming cost V 0 bases and J 8 bases; bases outside gene matches: 11. The CDR3 covers 16 residues. Germline CDR1 SGHTA, CDR2 FQGNSA.

This chain joins TRBV6-5 and TRBJ2-5; tentative D call: TRBD2 (6 bases). Germline V gene lookup returns CDR1 MNHEY and CDR2 SVGAGI. The CDR3 runs to 15 residues. Trimming left V 6 bases short and J 1 base short, with 15 bases between. CDR3 in DNA: TGTGCCAGCAGACCTTATGGGGGGATCCAAGAGACCCAGTACTTC. Its translation is CASRPYGGIQETQYF.

About this clone itself: Relative to the germline gene, one junction end is altered; a read error may explain this. This chain uses TRBV7-7 with TRBJ2-5; TRBD2 agrees at 9 bases. This CDR3 region has 16 residues. The V gene's germline CDR1 is SSHAT and CDR2 FNYEAQ (reference sequence). For the CDR3, the DNA is TGTGCTAGCAGCTTAGCTACAGCGGGGGGATCAGAGACCCAGTACTTC. Encoded protein: CASSLATAGGSETQYF.

The rearrangement links TRBV18 to TRBJ2-4; 7 nucleotides agree with TRBD1. V trimming: 3 bases; J trimming: 6 bases; junction bases outside the gene matches: 5. Germline assignment: CDR1 KGHSH and CDR2 LQKENI. The CDR3 extends over 14 amino acids. In DNA, the CDR3 is TGTGCCAGCTCACCCCAGGGGGAGAGAAACATTCAGTACTTC. As protein: CASSPQGERNIQYF.

The genes are TRBV7-9 and TRBJ2-5, with 8 positions matching TRBD2. The length of the CDR3 is 16 residues. V trimming: 5 bases; J trimming: 5 bases; junction bases outside the gene matches: 13. The germline V gene has CDR1 SEHNR and CDR2 FQNEAQ (reference sequence). CDR3 sequence: CASSPRTSRGAETQYF. In DNA, the CDR3 is TGTGCCAGCAGCCCTCGGACTAGCAGGGGCGCGGAGACCCAGTACTTC.

This clone was seen once. This chain joins TRBV25-1 and TRBJ1-1; possible D gene TRBD1, 6 bases. Deletions cut 4 bases from V and 4 bases from J, with 13 bases between. CDR1 is MGHDK, CDR2 SYGVNS, per germline. This CDR3 has 14 residues. The CDR3 spells CASSAPQGPTEAFF. The CDR3 coding sequence is TGTGCCAGCAGTGCCCCACAGGGTCCCACTGAAGCTTTCTTT.

The gene calls are TRBV27 and TRBJ2-7, with D hard to call. Trimming took off 3 bases at V and 2 bases at J, with 8 bases between the two ends. Germline loops: CDR1 MNHEY, CDR2 SMNVEV (reference sequence). The CDR3 consists of 13 residues. This chain's CDR3 is CASSFPGTYEQYF. The CDR3 DNA reads as TGTGCCAGCAGTTTCCCGGGTACCTACGAGCAGTACTTC.